This T cell receptor beta chain was observed in a study of beta chain features in type 1 diabetes. On the study more broadly: There were some 110 million sorted cells examined across all samples.

This clone has more than one count but fewer than ten. Its target is unknown. Trimming took off 7 bases at V and 15 bases at J, with 22 bases between the two ends. Germline CDR1 and CDR2: SGHAT and FQNNGV. CDR3 length equals 13 residues. Staining for CD45RO/CCR7/CD25/CD127/CD95/CD27 allowed sorting of CD4+ naive, central memory, regulatory and stem cell-like memory cells. Of the isolated RNA, all was reverse transcribed, and so the sequenced material was expressed TCRB transcripts. TCRdb keeps only in-frame clones here, not all; method: immunoSEQ multiplex PCR. The sample gives about 340,000 clones, 8% of which show up once; less than 0.5% is in the top ten. Study-level results: VDJ junctions from type 1 diabetes patients carried fewer insertions and larger deletions. Naive, central memory and Treg TCRB repertoires appeared more alike in patients than in healthy donors.

This receptor was taken from a woman aged 18-35 years in good health. The chain has TRBV11-2 and TRBJ2-1, with D unresolved. Sample: central memory CD4+ T cells from blood. The CDR3 reads CASTPERASERFF. The CDR3 coding sequence is TGTGCCAGCACTCCAGAAAGGGCGTCCGAACGGTTCTTC.